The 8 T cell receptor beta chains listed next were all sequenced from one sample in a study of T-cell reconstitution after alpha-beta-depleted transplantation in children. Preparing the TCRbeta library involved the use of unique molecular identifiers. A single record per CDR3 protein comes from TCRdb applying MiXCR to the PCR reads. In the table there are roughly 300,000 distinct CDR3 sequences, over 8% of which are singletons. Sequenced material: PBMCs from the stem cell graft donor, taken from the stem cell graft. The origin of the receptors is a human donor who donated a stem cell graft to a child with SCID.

DNA of the CDR3: TGTGCCAGCAGCTCTAGCGGGGGCCCTTCCTACGAGCAGTACTTC. Protein sequence: CASSSSGGPSYEQYF. The V and J genes are TRBV2 and TRBJ2-7; 10 bases are shared with TRBD2. J was trimmed by 1 base and V by 6 bases; bases with no gene match: 6. CDR1 is SNHLY, CDR2 FYNNEI, per germline. The CDR3 consists of 15 residues.

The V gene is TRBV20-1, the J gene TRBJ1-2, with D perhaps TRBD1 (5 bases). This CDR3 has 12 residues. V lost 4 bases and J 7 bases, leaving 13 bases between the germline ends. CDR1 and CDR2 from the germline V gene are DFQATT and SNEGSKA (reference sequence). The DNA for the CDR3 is TGCAGTGCTATTTTAGAGGGGAGTGGCTACACCTTC. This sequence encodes CSAILEGSGYTF.

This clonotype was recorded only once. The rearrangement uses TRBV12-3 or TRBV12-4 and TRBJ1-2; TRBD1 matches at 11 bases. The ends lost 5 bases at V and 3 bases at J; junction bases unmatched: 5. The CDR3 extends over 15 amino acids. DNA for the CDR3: TGTGCCAGCAGTAACCCGGGACAGGGGGACTATGGCTACACCTTC. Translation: CASSNPGQGDYGYTF.

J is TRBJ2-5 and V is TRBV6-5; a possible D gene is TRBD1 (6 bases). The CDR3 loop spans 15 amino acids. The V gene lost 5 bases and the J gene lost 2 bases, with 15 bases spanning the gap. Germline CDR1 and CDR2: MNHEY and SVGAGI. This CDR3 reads CASSHWTASQETQYF. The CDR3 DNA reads TGTGCCAGCAGTCACTGGACAGCAAGTCAAGAGACCCAGTACTTC.

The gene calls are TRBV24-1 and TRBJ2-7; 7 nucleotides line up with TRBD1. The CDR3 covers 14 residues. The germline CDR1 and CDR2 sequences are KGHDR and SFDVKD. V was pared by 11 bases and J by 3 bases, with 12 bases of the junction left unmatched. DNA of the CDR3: TGTGCCAGCAAGGGACAGTCTATGGTCTACGAGCAGTACTTC. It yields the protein CASKGQSMVYEQYF.

The CDR3 nucleotides are TGTGCCAGCAGTTTATTCCACGGGGGGGCCTTAAATGAGCAGTTCTTC. Protein product: CASSLFHGGALNEQFF. This chain joins TRBV12-3 or TRBV12-4 and TRBJ2-1, with TRBD2 matching over 8 bases. Trimming cost V 2 bases and J 7 bases; bases outside gene matches: 10. The CDR3 length is 16 residues.

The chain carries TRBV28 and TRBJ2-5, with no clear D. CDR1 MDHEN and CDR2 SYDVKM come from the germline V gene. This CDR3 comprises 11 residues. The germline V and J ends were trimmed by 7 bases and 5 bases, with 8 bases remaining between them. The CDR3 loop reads CASTHRETQYF. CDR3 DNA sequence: TGTGCCAGCACCCATAGGGAGACCCAGTACTTC.

The chain's CDR3 is CASSEGSTRWGGDQETQYF. The CDR3 bases are TGTGCCAGCAGTGAAGGCTCCACGCGGTGGGGAGGCGACCAAGAGACCCAGTACTTC. The chain is built from TRBV25-1 and TRBJ2-5; perhaps TRBD2 as D (6 bases). Per the germline V gene, CDR1 is MGHDK and CDR2 is SYGVNS. This CDR3 has 19 amino acids. V lost 2 bases, J lost 0 bases, and 22 bases lay in between.